Listed below are T cell receptor beta chains from one sample, sequenced in a study of blood T cell repertoires in COVID-19. TCRdb's copy holds only in-frame clones and misses some; the assay was immunoSEQ multiplex PCR. The table shows 50,000 to 70,000 clones, with around 81% occurring only once. Material for sequencing was peripheral blood. Source of these receptors: a man older than 75 with COVID-19, enrolled during active disease. Both conserved end residues are part of each CDR3. The order of the fields is V gene, clone size, J gene, D gene, CDR3 protein, CDR3 DNA. A D gene is named only where the DNA matches it firmly. Part of the rows lack a size; the others show once, few, many or a class for expanded clones.

V gene: TRBV28; clone size: few; J gene: TRBJ1-2; D gene: .; CDR3 protein: CASSSGVHGYTF; CDR3 DNA: TGTGCCAGCAGTTCAGGGGTCCATGGCTACACCTTC
V gene: TRBV19; clone size: .; J gene: TRBJ2-2; D gene: TRBD2; CDR3 protein: CASRLAGGRTGELFF; CDR3 DNA: TGTGCCAGTCGCCTAGCGGGGGGCCGGACCGGGGAGCTGTTTTTT
V gene: TRBV5-4; clone size: .; J gene: TRBJ2-1; D gene: TRBD2; CDR3 protein: CASSPPTSGIYNEQFF; CDR3 DNA: TGTGCCAGCAGCCCCCCCACTAGCGGGATCTACAATGAGCAGTTCTTC
V gene: TRBV14; clone size: .; J gene: TRBJ2-5; D gene: .; CDR3 protein: CASSQGARSETQYF; CDR3 DNA: TGTGCCAGCAGCCAAGGGGCCAGGTCAGAGACCCAGTACTTC
V gene: TRBV30; clone size: .; J gene: TRBJ2-7; D gene: TRBD1; CDR3 protein: CAWREGSGTGLWGYSYEQYF; CDR3 DNA: TGTGCCTGGAGGGAAGGGTCCGGGACAGGGCTGTGGGGGTACTCCTACGAGCAGTACTTC
V gene: TRBV6-5; clone size: .; J gene: TRBJ1-1; D gene: .; CDR3 protein: CASSHITGTFNQAFF; CDR3 DNA: TGTGCCAGCAGCCATATAACCGGGACTTTCAATCAAGCTTTCTTT
V gene: TRBV9; clone size: .; J gene: TRBJ2-1; D gene: .; CDR3 protein: CASSEGTPDYNEQFF; CDR3 DNA: TGTGCCAGCTCAGAGGGGACTCCAGACTACAATGAGCAGTTCTTC
V gene: TRBV6-5; clone size: .; J gene: TRBJ1-3; D gene: .; CDR3 protein: CASSSAAASGNTIYF; CDR3 DNA: TGTGCCAGCAGTTCGGCAGCGGCCTCTGGAAACACCATATATTTT
V gene: TRBV11-2; clone size: .; J gene: TRBJ2-1; D gene: .; CDR3 protein: CASSLGGRSSYNEQFF; CDR3 DNA: TGTGCCAGCAGCTTAGGGGGGAGGAGCTCCTACAATGAGCAGTTCTTC
V gene: TRBV5-4; clone size: .; J gene: TRBJ1-1; D gene: TRBD1; CDR3 protein: CASSLEVSMQGQMGEAFF; CDR3 DNA: TGTGCCAGCAGCTTAGAGGTTTCCATGCAGGGACAGATGGGTGAAGCTTTCTTT
V gene: TRBV30; clone size: .; J gene: TRBJ2-6; D gene: .; CDR3 protein: CAWRRGGAGANVLTF; CDR3 DNA: TGTGCCTGGCGTAGGGGGGGGGCTGGGGCCAACGTCCTGACTTTC
V gene: TRBV5-1; clone size: .; J gene: TRBJ1-1; D gene: .; CDR3 protein: CASSLRYQGSPNTEAFF; CDR3 DNA: TGCGCCAGCAGCTTGAGGTATCAGGGGTCACCGAACACTGAAGCTTTCTTT
V gene: TRBV12-5; clone size: .; J gene: TRBJ1-2; D gene: TRBD1; CDR3 protein: CASAPSGGYGYTF; CDR3 DNA: TGTGCTAGTGCCCCCTCAGGGGGGTACGGCTACACCTTC
V gene: TRBV10-3; clone size: .; J gene: TRBJ2-3; D gene: TRBD2; CDR3 protein: CAISGGPGGGMTDTQYF; CDR3 DNA: TGTGCCATCAGCGGGGGCCCGGGAGGGGGGATGACAGATACGCAGTATTTT
V gene: TRBV5-4; clone size: once; J gene: TRBJ2-3; D gene: .; CDR3 protein: CASSPLEFSVKSDTQYF; CDR3 DNA: TGTGCCAGCAGCCCCCTGGAGTTTAGCGTGAAGTCAGATACGCAGTATTTT
V gene: TRBV11-2; clone size: .; J gene: TRBJ1-4; D gene: TRBD1; CDR3 protein: CASSRTGGVGTNEKLFF; CDR3 DNA: TGTGCCAGCAGTCGGACAGGAGGGGTTGGGACTAATGAAAAACTGTTTTTT
V gene: TRBV19; clone size: .; J gene: TRBJ1-5; D gene: .; CDR3 protein: CASSTTGGNQPQHF; CDR3 DNA: TGTGCCAGTAGTACGACAGGCGGCAATCAGCCCCAGCATTTT
V gene: TRBV28; clone size: .; J gene: TRBJ1-5; D gene: .; CDR3 protein: CASSLSGQTYQPQHF; CDR3 DNA: TGTGCCAGCAGTTTGTCTGGACAGACATATCAGCCCCAGCATTTT